These T cell receptor beta chains were read from a single sample in a study of shared clonotypes between healthy human individuals. Repertoires were generated with immunoSEQ multiplex PCR, while TCRdb's copy carries only in-frame clones and drops some. The sample has over 400,000 clones, 70% to 85% seen once; the top ten hold 12%. Sample: PBMCs. The receptors stem from a middle-aged woman in good health. Some clones in this sample may be carry-over from other donors' samples. Both conserved end residues are trimmed from each CDR3. A row's size may be missing; if present it is once, few, many or a size class.

>NA|TRBV28|TRBJ1-2
ASSLGQGAYGYT
>NA|TRBV7-8|TRBJ2-3
ASSLTGDTQY
>NA|TRBV7-9|TRBJ1-1
ASSTLDGTEAF
>NA|TRBV29-1|TRBJ2-3
SVGENQGTQY
>NA|TRBV7-9|TRBJ2-7
ASSNTYEQY
>NA|TRBV30|TRBJ2-7
AWSQPGQGYYEQY
>NA|TRBV6-5|TRBJ1-4
ASSYSSGAEEKLF
>NA|TRBV4-1|TRBJ1-2
ASSHQSTGVSYGYT
>NA|TRBV18|TRBJ2-7
ASSPRSGTGGEQY
>NA|TRBV5-1|TRBJ1-3
ASSLGQNTGNTIY
>few|TRBV29-1|TRBJ1-2
SVHRGGYGYT
>NA|TRBV5-1|TRBJ1-2
ASSFRGGADYGYT
>once|TRBV4-1|TRBJ1-2
ASSQGSTGRRNYGYT
>NA|TRBV5-4|TRBJ1-1
ASSGQGMNTEAF
>NA|TRBV27|TRBJ2-7
ASTPGPGFFSYEQY
>NA|TRBV19|TRBJ2-7
ASSSRRGSYEQY
>NA|TRBV4-2|TRBJ2-5
ASSQVGSGRGETQY
>NA|TRBV5-1|TRBJ2-5
ASSTGLAGETQY
>once|TRBV9|TRBJ2-7
ASSVAGAYEQY